A single sample gave rise to the 7 T cell receptor beta chains below, sequenced in a study of T cell responses to AZD1222 COVID-19 vaccine. Method: immunoSEQ multiplex PCR; TCRdb's copy keeps in-frame clones and lacks some. The sample shows over 130,000 clones, about 86% of them seen only once. This material consisted of peripheral blood, taken on day 0 of AZD1222 vaccination. These receptors came from an adult in good health.

Written as DNA, the CDR3 is TGTGCCACCAGCAGAGTAGGCCAGGGGAACGCAGATACGCAGTATTTT. Residues: CATSRVGQGNADTQYF. V is TRBV15 and J is TRBJ2-3; D may be TRBD1 (6 bases). CDR3 size: 16 residues. Germline V CDR1 and CDR2: LNHNV, YYDKDF (reference sequence). The ends were cut back, 1 base at V and 4 bases at J, with 15 bases in the middle.

V and J are TRBV6-2 or TRBV6-3 and TRBJ2-2; 8 positions agree with TRBD2. The CDR3 covers 16 residues. Germline V lookup: CDR1 MNHEY, CDR2 SVGEGT. V shed 3 bases and J 4 bases; nucleotides not matched to a gene: 7. The CDR3 coding sequence is TGTGCCAGCAGTTATCGACTAGCGTACCCCACCGGGGAGCTGTTTTTT. It translates to CASSYRLAYPTGELFF.

The CDR3 coding sequence is TGTGCCAGCGCAAGTAGCGGGAGATCAAATGAGCAGTTCTTC. Encoded protein: CASASSGRSNEQFF. The rearrangement joins TRBV27 to TRBJ2-1, with 9 bases fitting TRBD2. This CDR3 has 14 residues. J gave up 7 bases and V 8 bases, and 9 bases lay outside the gene matches. Per the germline V gene, CDR1 is MNHEY and CDR2 is SMNVEV (reference sequence).

V and J are TRBV5-1 and TRBJ2-3, with 11 bases fitting TRBD1. Trimming took 4 bases from V and 7 from J; bases not matched to a gene: 5. The CDR3 runs 14 residues. Germline V CDR1 and CDR2: SGHRS, YFSETQ. For the CDR3, the DNA is TGCGCCAGCAGCATGGGACAGGGGGAGTATACGCAGTATTTT. Its translation: CASSMGQGEYTQYF. Combining the CDR3 with reference TRBV5-1 and TRBJ2-3 gives the whole variable domain KAGVTQTPRYLIKTRGQQVTLSCSPISGHRSVSWYQQTPGQGLQFLFEYFSETQRNKGNFPGRFSGRQFSNSRSEMNVSTLELGDSALYLCASSMGQGEYTQYFGPGTRLTVL.

V usage is TRBV2 and J usage is TRBJ1-5; D is undetermined. The length of the CDR3 is 14 residues. Germline values: CDR1 SNHLY, CDR2 FYNNEI. Trimming pared 1 base from V and 4 bases from J, leaving 8 bases between. CDR3 loop: CASSEERKNQPQHF. In nucleotides, the CDR3 is TGTGCCAGCAGTGAAGAGAGGAAAAATCAGCCCCAGCATTTT.

There are a few counts of this clone. This rearrangement joins TRBV5-1 to TRBJ2-3, with 11 bases that match TRBD2. The CDR3 sequence is 16 residues long. J gave up 2 bases and V 4 bases, and 6 bases lay outside the gene matches. Germline V gene lookup returns CDR1 SGHRS and CDR2 YFSETQ. The CDR3 spells CASSGRLAGNTDTQYF. The CDR3 DNA sequence: TGCGCCAGCAGCGGGCGACTAGCGGGGAACACAGATACGCAGTATTTT.

This clone showed up just a few times. CDR3 in DNA: TGTGCCAGCAGCACAATTCGGTGGACTGAAGCTTTCTTT. Protein product: CASSTIRWTEAFF. This chain uses TRBV7-2 with TRBJ1-1; the D is unclear. Germline V gene data show CDR1 as SGHTA and CDR2 as FQGNSA. V was pared by 5 bases and J by 5 bases, with 12 bases between. This CDR3 is 13 amino acids long.